These T cell receptor beta chains were read from a single sample in a study of monozygotic twins with inflammatory bowel disease. TCRdb re-analyzed the 5' RACE reads; it lists each CDR3 protein once, without DNA. This sample's table reports over 110,000 distinct CDR3 sequences. The sample taken for sequencing was blood. The receptors derive from a human donor with ulcerative colitis or Crohn's disease, or a healthy co-twin of an affected twin (not recorded which). Each CDR3 is given with its conserved first and last residue.

j_gene	v_gene	CDR3aa
TRBJ1-1	TRBV12-3/TRBV12-4	CASSRQTGGPMNTEAFF
TRBJ2-6	TRBV18	CASSRGTALVNVLTF
TRBJ1-5	TRBV6-2/TRBV6-3	CASSYTGIGQPQHF
TRBJ1-2	TRBV5-1	CASSVTGPNYGYTF
TRBJ1-5	TRBV5-1	CASSPDPTLSNQPQHF
TRBJ2-3	TRBV5-5	CASSPQRETTDTQYF
TRBJ1-2	TRBV20-1	CSARGTYGQPDYGYTF
TRBJ2-1	TRBV12-3/TRBV12-4	CASKSQSYNEQFF
TRBJ2-3	TRBV20-1	CSARRQGARDTQYF
TRBJ1-2	TRBV7-2	CASSQRVNGYTF
TRBJ2-5	TRBV4-1	CASSQDRGGIQETQYF
TRBJ1-1	TRBV5-4	CASSASRGLINMNTEAFF
TRBJ2-3	TRBV7-9	CASSLARAMEDTQYF
TRBJ2-1	TRBV28	CASSPLARGFYNEQFF
TRBJ2-1	TRBV5-1	CASSLVAGQIYNEQFF
TRBJ1-1	TRBV3-1	CASSQVRGRAFF
TRBJ2-4	TRBV11-3	CASSQDSGAKNIQYF
TRBJ2-3	TRBV30	CAWSVGADTQYF
TRBJ2-1	TRBV7-9	CASRGTIVSYNEQFF
TRBJ2-1	TRBV7-2	CASSPPGLVEQFF
TRBJ2-2	TRBV3-1	CASSQAWGTGTGELFF
TRBJ1-4	TRBV29-1	CSVGGRTGQEKLFF
TRBJ2-5	TRBV20-1	CSASLLARETQYF
TRBJ2-5	TRBV5-1	CASSFKETQYF
TRBJ2-7	TRBV11-2	CASSLGKGHPEQYF
TRBJ2-7	TRBV18	CASSAQTSTYEQYF
TRBJ2-2	TRBV27	CASSPTRLNTGELFF
TRBJ2-1	TRBV20-1	CSARGETGATYNEQFF
TRBJ1-1	TRBV6-2/TRBV6-3	CASSYYAEAFF
TRBJ1-1	TRBV5-1	CASSLEGTEAFF
TRBJ1-4	TRBV7-2	CASSRGTGGLGLFF
TRBJ1-2	TRBV7-9	CASSFRRASGYTF
TRBJ2-1	TRBV4-1	CASSQDALAGVGSMNEQFF
TRBJ1-5	TRBV7-2	CASSLAGTGFRQPQHF
TRBJ1-2	TRBV5-1	CASSLEGAAGYTF
TRBJ1-5	TRBV4-1	CASSQGGTAINQPQHF
TRBJ1-6	TRBV7-8	CASSLISGTGNSPLHF
TRBJ2-7	TRBV5-1	CASSRLRGAPHEQYF
TRBJ1-6	TRBV7-3	CASSLTGPDSPLHF
TRBJ2-5	TRBV5-1	CASSLFPLTRGGRETQYF
TRBJ2-1	TRBV7-9	CASSRRDNEQFF
TRBJ1-2	TRBV7-2	CASSSRPGDDYGYTF
TRBJ2-7	TRBV5-1	CASSPRQSYEQYF
TRBJ1-4	TRBV5-5	CASSRSWDEKLFF
TRBJ2-1	TRBV6-5	CASSYSFSRGGGYEQFF
TRBJ1-3	TRBV2	CASSPYRVGTGQAYF